A selection of T cell receptor beta chains follows, all from one sample in a study of T cell responses to AZD1222 COVID-19 vaccine. The data were produced by immunoSEQ multiplex PCR, yet TCRdb's version contains in-frame clones alone and is incomplete. The sample includes approximately 220,000 clones, about 93% of them seen just once. The material sequenced was peripheral blood, taken on day 0 of MenACWY control vaccination. The source of these receptors is an adult in good health. The CDR3 runs from the conserved cysteine through the conserved F or W. D genes are given only for firm matches. Some rows mark clone size as missing; the rest say once, few, many or name a class of expanded clone.

size: -; D: -; V: TRBV18; J: TRBJ2-7; DNA: TGTGCCAGCTCACCTGGAGTGAAGACCTCCTACGAGCAGTACTTC; CDR3: CASSPGVKTSYEQYF
size: -; D: TRBD1; V: TRBV28; J: TRBJ1-6; DNA: TGTGCCAGCCGATCGACAGGGAGCTCCTATAATTCACCCCTCCACTTT; CDR3: CASRSTGSSYNSPLHF
size: -; D: -; V: TRBV7-2; J: TRBJ1-6; DNA: TGTGCCAGCAGCTTCGCCCGGGACTCGCAGTCACCCCTCCACTTT; CDR3: CASSFARDSQSPLHF
size: -; D: TRBD1; V: TRBV30; J: TRBJ1-5; DNA: TGTGCCTGGGCCCTTAAGGGGGGACAGGGGTTGAGGCCCCAGCATTTT; CDR3: CAWALKGGQGLRPQHF
size: -; D: -; V: TRBV9; J: TRBJ1-5; DNA: TGTGCCAGCAGCGTAGATGCGGGGGCAGGCAATCAGCCCCAGCATTTT; CDR3: CASSVDAGAGNQPQHF
size: -; D: TRBD2; V: TRBV18; J: TRBJ2-1; DNA: TGTGCCAGCTCACCACCCACTAGCGGGGGGTCGAGGGAGTTCTTC; CDR3: CASSPPTSGGSREFF
size: -; D: -; V: TRBV30; J: TRBJ1-5; DNA: TGTGCCTGGAGTGTAGGGATGGGCAATCAGCCCCAGCATTTT; CDR3: CAWSVGMGNQPQHF
size: few; D: -; V: TRBV21-1; J: TRBJ2-3; DNA: TGTGCCAGCAGCAGACACTCTGCCAGCGGGGGGGACACAGATACGCAGTATTTT; CDR3: CASSRHSASGGDTDTQYF
size: -; D: -; V: TRBV20-1; J: TRBJ1-4; DNA: TGCAGTGCTAGTCGGACGAATGAGAGAGGAAAACTGTTTTTT; CDR3: CSASRTNERGKLFF
size: -; D: -; V: TRBV15; J: TRBJ1-6; DNA: TGTGCCACCAGCTGGGGTCGGGGAGATAATTCACCCCTCCACTTT; CDR3: CATSWGRGDNSPLHF
size: -; D: -; V: TRBV7-6; J: TRBJ2-1; DNA: TGTGCCAGCAGCCCCCCTTGGAGGAGCAATGAGCAGTTCTTC; CDR3: CASSPPWRSNEQFF
size: -; D: -; V: TRBV24-1; J: TRBJ2-2; DNA: TGTGCCACCAGGGACCACCAGGGGAGGACCGGGGAGCTGTTTTTT; CDR3: CATRDHQGRTGELFF
size: -; D: TRBD2; V: TRBV10-3; J: TRBJ2-7; DNA: TGTGCCATCAATTCCCGCGGGAGGCTTGACGAGCAGTACTTC; CDR3: CAINSRGRLDEQYF
size: -; D: TRBD1; V: TRBV19; J: TRBJ1-5; DNA: TGTGCCAGTAGCCGGACAGGGGGCAGATATAGCAATCAGCCCCAGCATTTT; CDR3: CASSRTGGRYSNQPQHF
size: -; D: -; V: TRBV30; J: TRBJ1-3; DNA: TGTGCCTGGAGTGTAGGCGGAAACACCATATATTTT; CDR3: CAWSVGGNTIYF
size: -; D: -; V: TRBV9; J: TRBJ1-2; DNA: TGTGCCAGCAGGGGCGGGCCTGGCTACACCTTC; CDR3: CASRGGPGYTF
size: once; D: -; V: TRBV30; J: TRBJ1-3; DNA: TGTGCCTGGAAGGCCTCTGGAAACACCATATATTTT; CDR3: CAWKASGNTIYF
size: -; D: TRBD1; V: TRBV27; J: TRBJ1-4; DNA: TGTGCCAGCCGGGACAGGGGGTTTTCGGCAACTAATGAAAAACTGTTTTTT; CDR3: CASRDRGFSATNEKLFF
size: -; D: TRBD1; V: TRBV4-2; J: TRBJ2-7; DNA: TGTGCCAGCAGCCAAGCCGGGACAGCCTACTACGAGCAGTACTTC; CDR3: CASSQAGTAYYEQYF
size: -; D: -; V: TRBV28; J: TRBJ1-2; DNA: TGTGCCAGCAGTGAGGCTGGGGGCGTCTCTATGGGAGGCACCTTC; CDR3: CASSEAGGVSMGGTF
size: -; D: -; V: TRBV7-3; J: TRBJ1-4; DNA: TGTGCCAGCAGCTTACGACAGCACAGCCTTTTT; CDR3: CASSLRQHSLF
size: -; D: -; V: TRBV11-2; J: TRBJ2-5; DNA: TGTGCCAGCAGCCCCCTGGTAGCGACAAAGACCCAGTACTTC; CDR3: CASSPLVATKTQYF
size: -; D: -; V: TRBV6-1; J: TRBJ1-2; DNA: TGTGCCAGCAGTGAAGCGCGGGGGCTTGGGGGCTACACCTTC; CDR3: CASSEARGLGGYTF
size: -; D: -; V: TRBV19; J: TRBJ1-2; DNA: TGTGCCAGTAGCTGGTTGGGGGAAGGGGCTGAGGCTGGCTACACCTTC; CDR3: CASSWLGEGAEAGYTF
size: -; D: TRBD1; V: TRBV6-5; J: TRBJ1-1; DNA: TGTGCCAGCAGGCCTACACAGGGGGCGAACACTGAAGCTTTCTTT; CDR3: CASRPTQGANTEAFF
size: -; D: -; V: TRBV4-1; J: TRBJ1-4; DNA: TGCGCCAGCAGCCGCGGGGTGGGTGAAAAACTGTTTTTT; CDR3: CASSRGVGEKLFF